These 7 T cell receptor beta chains were sequenced from one sample in a study of response to subunit inactivated influenza vaccine. TCRdb ran MiXCR on the RT-PCR reads and lists one entry per CDR3 protein. The sample carries more than 150,000 distinct CDR3 sequences, roughly 10% recorded once. The sample was CD8+ T cells sorted from PBMCs, taken less than 30 months after vaccination. These receptors were taken from a man aged 45 to 70 who received an inactivated influenza vaccine.

This clonotype has a handful of counts. The chain uses TRBV6-1 and TRBJ2-7, with D perhaps TRBD1 or TRBD2 (5 bases each). Trimming removed 6 bases from V and 0 bases from J, with 15 bases in between. In germline, CDR1 is MNHNS, CDR2 SASEGT. This CDR3 has 15 residues. The CDR3 DNA follows: TGTGCCAGCAGCGATGGGACCCCGAGCTCCTACGAGCAGTACTTC. Translated: CASSDGTPSSYEQYF.

This chain uses TRBV4-3 with TRBJ1-1; 7 bases match TRBD1. After removal of 2 bases from V and 1 base from J, the junction contained 7 bases not matched to a gene. This CDR3 comprises 16 residues. Germline assignment: CDR1 LGHNA and CDR2 YSLEER. This CDR3 reads CASSQWRQGQNTEAFF. CDR3 coding DNA: TGCGCCAGCAGCCAATGGAGACAGGGACAGAACACTGAAGCTTTCTTT.

This clonotype was seen repeatedly, ten times or more. The chain has TRBV29-1 and TRBJ1-1; the D is unclear. This CDR3 region has 13 residues. The V gene's germline CDR1 is SQVTM and CDR2 ANQGSEA. Trimming left V 4 bases short and J 1 base short, with 10 bases between. CDR3 nucleotide sequence: TGCAGCGTTGGACCCCGGTCGAACACTGAAGCTTTCTTT. This translates into CSVGPRSNTEAFF.

The rearrangement links TRBV15 to TRBJ1-2, with D perhaps TRBD1 (6 bases). This CDR3 comprises 15 residues. Looked up from germline, CDR1 is LNHNV and CDR2 is YYDKDF (reference sequence). Trimming cost V 1 base and J 2 bases, with 11 bases left between them. DNA for the CDR3: TGTGCCACCAGCAGAGCCGGGACACTCAACTATGGCTACACCTTC. Translated: CATSRAGTLNYGYTF.

Only a few counts were recorded for this clonotype. V and J are TRBV3-1 and TRBJ2-1; D is unresolved. This CDR3 has 14 residues. Germline V gives CDR1 LGHDT, CDR2 YNNKEL (reference sequence). V gave up 4 bases and J gave up 2 bases, with 9 bases separating them. CDR3 sequence reads: CASSRALTYNEQFF. Written as DNA, the CDR3 is TGTGCCAGCAGCCGGGCCTTAACCTACAATGAGCAGTTCTTC.

This clonotype was seen a few times. V is TRBV20-1 and J is TRBJ2-3; 13 bases line up with TRBD2. The CDR3 has 20 residues. V dropped 3 bases and J dropped 2; count of bases not matched to a gene: 17. Per germline, CDR1 DFQATT and CDR2 SNEGSKA (reference sequence). CDR3 sequence reads: CSARATGLAGVPSTTDTQYF. The CDR3 nucleotides are TGCAGTGCTAGGGCTACTGGACTAGCGGGAGTCCCCTCTACCACAGATACGCAGTATTTT.

This clonotype was picked up a small number of times. This chain links TRBV20-1 with TRBJ1-2; tentative D call: TRBD1 (6 bases). The V and J ends lost 6 bases and 8 bases respectively, with 28 bases between them. This CDR3 is 16 amino acids long. The germline V gene encodes CDR1 DFQATT and CDR2 SNEGSKA (reference sequence). Here the CDR3 reads CSAKEPTLGGTWGYTF. DNA of the CDR3: TGCAGTGCGAAGGAACCCACGTTAGGGGGAACGTGGGGCTACACCTTC.